The T cell receptor (beta chain) described here comes from a study of T cell repertoires in cytomegalovirus infection. The overall study: Both CMV infection and a matching HLA type were indicated by public TCR beta signatures.

TCRdb fed the reads into MiXCR, producing one record per CDR3 protein. The sample lists a few hundred thousand distinct CDR3 sequences, more than 8% occurring once. This clonotype was detected ten times or more. Its antigen is unidentified. This CDR3 comprises 13 residues. Trimming removed 3 bases from V and 4 bases from J, with 10 bases in between. The germline gives CDR1 SNHLY, CDR2 FYNNEI. The study, taken as a whole, reports: CMV-specific TCR beta clonotypes restricted by HLA-C dominated the ex vivo response. Accumulated public TCR beta family frequency recognized individuals carrying CMV together with the relevant HLA.

This receptor was obtained from a human donor in good health (CMV status not recorded). Some clones in this sample may be carry-over from other donors' samples. What was sequenced was PBMCs. The rearrangement joins TRBV2 to TRBJ2-7; D gene ambiguous. In nucleotides, the CDR3 is TGTGCCAGCAGTGAGGCCGTTTCTTACGAGCAGTACTTC. Translating gives CASSEAVSYEQYF.